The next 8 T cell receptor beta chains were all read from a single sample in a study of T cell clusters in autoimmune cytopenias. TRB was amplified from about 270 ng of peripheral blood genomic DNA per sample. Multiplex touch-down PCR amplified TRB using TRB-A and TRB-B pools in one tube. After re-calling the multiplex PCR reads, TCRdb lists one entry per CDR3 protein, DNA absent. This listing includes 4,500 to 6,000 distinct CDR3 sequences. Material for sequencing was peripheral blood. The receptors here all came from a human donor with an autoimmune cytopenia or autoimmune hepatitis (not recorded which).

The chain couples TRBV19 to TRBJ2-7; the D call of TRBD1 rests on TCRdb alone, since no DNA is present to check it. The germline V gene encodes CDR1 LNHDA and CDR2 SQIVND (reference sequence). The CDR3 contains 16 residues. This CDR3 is CASSIGAGDTSYEQYF.

The CDR3 reads CAWSTGTYEQYF. J is TRBJ2-7 and V is TRBV30; lacking DNA, the TRBD1 call made by TCRdb goes unchecked. CDR1 and CDR2 from the germline V gene are GTSNPN and SVGIG (reference sequence). The CDR3 consists of 12 residues.

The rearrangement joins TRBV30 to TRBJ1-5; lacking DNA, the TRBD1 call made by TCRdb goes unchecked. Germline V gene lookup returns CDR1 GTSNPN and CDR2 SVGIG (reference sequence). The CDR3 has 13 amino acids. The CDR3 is CAWRTGDNQPQHF.

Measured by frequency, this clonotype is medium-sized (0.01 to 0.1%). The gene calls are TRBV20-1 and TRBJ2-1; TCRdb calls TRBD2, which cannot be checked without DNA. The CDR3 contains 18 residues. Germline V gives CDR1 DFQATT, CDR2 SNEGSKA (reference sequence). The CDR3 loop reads CSAAGLGLAGVRYNEQFF.

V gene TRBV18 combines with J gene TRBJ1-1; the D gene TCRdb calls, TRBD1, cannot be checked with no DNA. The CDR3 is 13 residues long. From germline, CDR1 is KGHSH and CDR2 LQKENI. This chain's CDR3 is CASSDRQNTEAFF.

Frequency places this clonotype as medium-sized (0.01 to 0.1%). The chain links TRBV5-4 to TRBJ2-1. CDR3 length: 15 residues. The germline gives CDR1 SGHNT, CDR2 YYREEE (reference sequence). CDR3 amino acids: CASSLVDLAYNEQFF.

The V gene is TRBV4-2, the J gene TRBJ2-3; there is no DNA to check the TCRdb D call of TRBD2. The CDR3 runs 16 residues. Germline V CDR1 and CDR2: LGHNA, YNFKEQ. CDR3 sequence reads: CASSQVTSGTTDTQYF.

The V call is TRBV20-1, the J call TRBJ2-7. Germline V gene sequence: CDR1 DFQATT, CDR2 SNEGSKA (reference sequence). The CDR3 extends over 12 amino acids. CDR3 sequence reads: CSARGSGYEQYF.